This T cell receptor (beta chain) is from a study of blood T cells in healthy people across ages (dated by TCRdb to about 2015). About the full investigation: In model experiments, roughly one uniquely barcoded TCR beta cDNA molecule per two T cells was captured by template switching. Age-related changes in TCR beta repertoire diversity were measured in the study by deep sequencing normalized with unique cDNA molecular identifiers. The study analyzed two additional independent replicas of 1 million unique cDNA reads from the same blood draw for two donors, one aged 18 to 29 and one aged 80 or older. To avoid experimental bias, donors of different ages were distributed randomly across sequencing lanes. Four age groups were formed from the donors: young (average 16 years), middle-aged (roughly 38), aged (around 68) and long-lived (more than 75). Here is what the overall study found, with its caveats: A strong correlation was found between observed TCR beta diversity and the percentage of naive T cells measured by flow cytometry. Conclusive comparison of naive and antigen-experienced compartments was prevented by the profiling of bulk unsorted PBMCs. Donor CMV infection status was unknown, potentially confounding age-related changes in expanded clonotypes. Estimates of total diversity based on one million sequenced T cells were considered lower bounds and underestimates. Observed TCR beta diversity per million T cells fell roughly linearly with age, and a significant reduction was already apparent by age around 44. Compared with the aged group, the long-lived group had more naive CD4+ T cells, fewer expanded clones and increased TCR diversity, suggesting age selection.

The donors were some 39 Caucasian individuals from Russia, aged 6 to 90 years, who were systemically healthy. Approximately 9.7 milliliters of peripheral blood were drawn from each donor into EDTA-treated Vacutainer tubes. Ficoll-Paque density-gradient centrifugation was used to isolate PBMCs, with at least 6 million obtained per sample. Total RNA was extracted from PBMCs with Trizol reagent, with at least 5.5 micrograms obtained per sample. For every donor, flow cytometry on a PBMC aliquot measured the percentage of naive CD45RAhigh/CD27high T cells. Receptor amplification or capture employed 5' RACE. Instrument on record: Illumina HiSeq 2500. A second PCR of roughly 7 to 11 cycles was performed with a sample-barcoded 5' primer and a J-beta primer mix. A unique molecular identifier was introduced onto each TCR beta cDNA molecule by a template-switch 5' adaptor carrying 12 random nucleotides. Each sample yielded at least 2.5 million CDR3-containing paired-end reads. First-strand cDNA synthesis was performed from all RNA using the Mint cDNA synthesis kit, with priming by a TRBC-specific oligonucleotide. Following uracil-DNA glycosylase treatment, all cDNA underwent a first 18-cycle PCR with the universal primers M1SS and BC2_uni_R. The original pipeline was this. For normalization, 1 million high-quality reads, each with a distinct molecular identifier, were randomly selected from each sample. Instead of being binned into consensus sequences, reads with shared molecular identifiers were discarded. MiTCR, with a Q25 quality threshold and the strictest error-elimination algorithm, was used for CDR3 identification, clonotype clustering and error correction. A nonparametric unseen species model with Euler transformation was used to estimate lower-bound total TCR beta diversity. TCRdb trimmed public reads at Q25 via fastp, called clones via MiXCR and kept in-frame beta chains. Rows merge per CDR3 protein into single entries with the most common DNA and genes. The V and J calls were determined by TCRdb, not by the authors. This sample gives under 2,000,000 distinct CDR3 sequences in total; 49% of them show up just once. The ten largest clones take up roughly 2.1% of the sample.

For CDR1 and CDR2, the germline V gene lists SGHRS and YFSETQ. After removal of 0 bases from V and 1 base from J, the junction retains 2 bases not matched to a gene. The CDR3, from cysteine to phenylalanine, totals 15 residues. Only CDR3 DNA is held: 45 bases, read in frame from base 1. This clonotype has just a few counts. Its cognate antigen has yet to be identified. No base quality information exists; no much larger clone differs at one position. The chain was built from TRBV5-1 and TRBJ2-5, and TRBD1 matches 8 of the central bases. Source material: blood. This TCR was sampled from a woman between 35 and 50 years old in good health. In nucleotides, the sequence is TGCGCCAGCAGCTTGGATGGACAGGGCCAAGAGACCCAGTACTTC. This gives the protein CASSLDGQGQETQYF.